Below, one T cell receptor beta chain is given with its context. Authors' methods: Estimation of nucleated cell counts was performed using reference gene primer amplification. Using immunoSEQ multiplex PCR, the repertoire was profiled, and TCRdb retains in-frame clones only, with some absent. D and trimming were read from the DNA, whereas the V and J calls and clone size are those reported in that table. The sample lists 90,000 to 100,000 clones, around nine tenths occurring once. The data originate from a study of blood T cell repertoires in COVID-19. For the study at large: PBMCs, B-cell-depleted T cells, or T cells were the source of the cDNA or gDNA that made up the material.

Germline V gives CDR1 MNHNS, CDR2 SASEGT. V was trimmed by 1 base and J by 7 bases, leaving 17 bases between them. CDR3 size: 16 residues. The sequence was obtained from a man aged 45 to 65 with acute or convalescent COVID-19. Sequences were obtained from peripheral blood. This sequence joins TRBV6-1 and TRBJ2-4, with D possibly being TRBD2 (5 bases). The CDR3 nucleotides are TGTGCCAGCAGTGAAGATCGTCCTAGCCGAGGTAACATTCAGTACTTC. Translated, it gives CASSEDRPSRGNIQYF.